These T cell receptor beta chains were read from a single sample in a study of blood T cells in healthy people across ages. Using its own MiXCR run on the 5' RACE reads, TCRdb lists one record per CDR3 protein. The sample contains more than 1 million distinct CDR3 sequences, more than 35% of which appear only once. Material: blood. The receptors come from a woman aged 55-70 years in good health. CDR3s include the opening cysteine and the closing phenylalanine or tryptophan. The order of the fields is D gene, clone size, V gene, J gene, CDR3 protein, CDR3 DNA. The D gene is left open where the match is weak. Size tells how often a clone was seen (once, few, many) or the class of an expanded clone, and some rows leave it out.

d_gene: TRBD2
abundance: NA
v_gene: TRBV20-1
j_gene: TRBJ2-1
CDR3aa: CSARTGGGGNQQFF
CDR3nt: TGCAGTGCTAGAACGGGAGGGGGGGGGAACCAGCAGTTCTTC

d_gene: NA
abundance: few
v_gene: TRBV6-2/TRBV6-3
j_gene: TRBJ1-3
CDR3aa: CASSQQGGGNTIYF
CDR3nt: TGTGCCAGCAGCCAACAGGGAGGCGGAAACACCATATATTTT

d_gene: NA
abundance: NA
v_gene: TRBV6-5
j_gene: TRBJ1-1
CDR3aa: CASSYSGGEITEAFF
CDR3nt: TGTGCCAGCAGTTACTCCGGCGGGGAAATCACTGAAGCTTTCTTT

d_gene: NA
abundance: NA
v_gene: TRBV20-1
j_gene: TRBJ2-1
CDR3aa: CSASIADNEQFF
CDR3nt: TGCAGTGCTAGCATAGCGGACAATGAGCAGTTCTTC

d_gene: TRBD2
abundance: NA
v_gene: TRBV27
j_gene: TRBJ2-7
CDR3aa: CASSQRRTSGFYEQYF
CDR3nt: TGTGCCAGCAGTCAGAGGAGGACTAGCGGCTTCTACGAGCAGTACTTC

d_gene: NA
abundance: few
v_gene: TRBV10-3
j_gene: TRBJ1-1
CDR3aa: CAIMETAVGGTEAFF
CDR3nt: TGTGCCATCATGGAAACGGCGGTCGGGGGCACTGAAGCTTTCTTT

d_gene: TRBD2
abundance: many
v_gene: TRBV20-1
j_gene: TRBJ2-7
CDR3aa: CSARGLAEIYEQYF
CDR3nt: TGCAGTGCCCGGGGACTAGCGGAGATCTACGAGCAGTACTTC

d_gene: TRBD1
abundance: NA
v_gene: TRBV27
j_gene: TRBJ1-6
CDR3aa: CASSDPGTGNNSPLHF
CDR3nt: TGTGCCAGCAGCGATCCCGGGACAGGGAACAATTCACCCCTCCACTTT

d_gene: TRBD2
abundance: NA
v_gene: TRBV5-1
j_gene: TRBJ2-6
CDR3aa: CASTTSGSVIGANVLTF
CDR3nt: TGCGCCAGCACAACTAGCGGGAGCGTCATTGGGGCCAACGTCCTGACTTTC

d_gene: NA
abundance: few
v_gene: TRBV9
j_gene: TRBJ2-1
CDR3aa: CASSVTNNEQFF
CDR3nt: TGTGCCAGCAGCGTGACTAACAATGAGCAGTTCTTC

d_gene: TRBD2
abundance: few
v_gene: TRBV9
j_gene: TRBJ2-7
CDR3aa: CASSPASGSHYEQYF
CDR3nt: TGTGCCAGCAGCCCCGCTAGCGGGAGCCACTACGAGCAGTACTTC

d_gene: TRBD1
abundance: NA
v_gene: TRBV5-1
j_gene: TRBJ2-7
CDR3aa: CASSLGGQSDEQYF
CDR3nt: TGCGCCAGCAGCTTGGGGGGACAGAGCGACGAGCAGTACTTC

d_gene: NA
abundance: NA
v_gene: TRBV20-1
j_gene: TRBJ1-2
CDR3aa: CSASKLGGIYGYTF
CDR3nt: TGCAGTGCTAGTAAACTAGGGGGGATCTATGGCTACACCTTC

d_gene: NA
abundance: once
v_gene: TRBV7-6
j_gene: TRBJ1-1
CDR3aa: CASSLFNAEAFF
CDR3nt: TGTGCCAGCAGCTTATTCAACGCTGAAGCTTTCTTT

d_gene: NA
abundance: few
v_gene: TRBV20-1
j_gene: TRBJ1-1
CDR3aa: CSARGGLNTEAFF
CDR3nt: TGCAGTGCTAGAGGCGGTTTGAACACTGAAGCTTTCTTT

d_gene: TRBD2
abundance: NA
v_gene: TRBV9
j_gene: TRBJ2-3
CDR3aa: CASSMTSITDTQYF
CDR3nt: TGTGCCAGCAGCATGACTAGCATCACAGATACGCAGTATTTT

d_gene: TRBD2
abundance: NA
v_gene: TRBV5-1
j_gene: TRBJ2-1
CDR3aa: CASREGGLAGRGEQFF
CDR3nt: TGCGCCAGCAGAGAGGGGGGACTAGCGGGACGGGGAGAGCAGTTCTTC

d_gene: NA
abundance: NA
v_gene: TRBV6-2/TRBV6-3
j_gene: TRBJ2-5
CDR3aa: CASSYSITFRGLTQYF
CDR3nt: TGTGCCAGCAGTTACTCGATCACTTTCCGTGGGTTGACCCAGTACTTC

d_gene: NA
abundance: NA
v_gene: TRBV27
j_gene: TRBJ2-1
CDR3aa: CASRHRISYNEQFF
CDR3nt: TGTGCCAGCAGACACAGAATCTCCTACAATGAGCAGTTCTTC

d_gene: TRBD2
abundance: few
v_gene: TRBV4-1
j_gene: TRBJ2-3
CDR3aa: CASSHRTERLAVSTDTQYF
CDR3nt: TGCGCCAGCAGCCACCGAACGGAACGACTAGCGGTGAGCACAGATACGCAGTATTTT

d_gene: NA
abundance: few
v_gene: TRBV7-9
j_gene: TRBJ2-5
CDR3aa: CASSLVTDQETQYF
CDR3nt: TGTGCCAGCAGCTTAGTTACGGATCAAGAGACCCAGTACTTC

d_gene: NA
abundance: NA
v_gene: TRBV24-1
j_gene: TRBJ2-2
CDR3aa: CATSGLDSASELFF
CDR3nt: TGTGCCACCAGTGGGTTGGACAGCGCCTCCGAGCTGTTTTTT

d_gene: TRBD1
abundance: NA
v_gene: TRBV27
j_gene: TRBJ2-7
CDR3aa: CASSSGTGGNEQYF
CDR3nt: TGTGCCAGCAGTTCCGGGACAGGGGGGAATGAGCAGTACTTC

d_gene: NA
abundance: NA
v_gene: TRBV27
j_gene: TRBJ2-7
CDR3aa: CASSSDRRSYEQYF
CDR3nt: TGTGCCAGCAGTTCGGACCGTCGTTCCTACGAGCAGTACTTC

d_gene: TRBD1
abundance: NA
v_gene: TRBV28
j_gene: TRBJ1-2
CDR3aa: CASSRGGAGYGYTF
CDR3nt: TGTGCCAGCAGTCGAGGGGGCGCAGGCTATGGCTACACCTTC

d_gene: NA
abundance: NA
v_gene: TRBV27
j_gene: TRBJ2-4
CDR3aa: CASSLVASGVKNVQYF
CDR3nt: TGTGCCAGCAGTTTAGTGGCGTCCGGGGTCAAAAACGTTCAGTACTTC

d_gene: NA
abundance: NA
v_gene: TRBV5-1
j_gene: TRBJ2-1
CDR3aa: CASSPLVEDGQFF
CDR3nt: TGCGCCAGCAGCCCCCTAGTGGAGGATGGGCAGTTCTTC

d_gene: NA
abundance: NA
v_gene: TRBV6-2/TRBV6-3
j_gene: TRBJ2-7
CDR3aa: CASSYPYHLDSYEQYF
CDR3nt: TGTGCCAGCAGTTACCCCTACCACCTTGACTCCTACGAGCAGTACTTC

d_gene: TRBD2
abundance: NA
v_gene: TRBV7-2
j_gene: TRBJ2-3
CDR3aa: CASTVGGEGDTQYF
CDR3nt: TGTGCCAGCACCGTCGGAGGGGAGGGAGATACGCAGTATTTT

d_gene: TRBD2
abundance: NA
v_gene: TRBV28
j_gene: TRBJ2-7
CDR3aa: CASNTSGRSSYEQYF
CDR3nt: TGTGCCAGCAATACTAGCGGGAGGAGCTCCTACGAGCAGTACTTC

d_gene: NA
abundance: few
v_gene: TRBV29-1
j_gene: TRBJ1-1
CDR3aa: CSVATGLNTEAFF
CDR3nt: TGCAGCGTTGCAACAGGGTTGAACACTGAAGCTTTCTTT

d_gene: TRBD1
abundance: NA
v_gene: TRBV4-1
j_gene: TRBJ1-1
CDR3aa: CASSWGTGEAFF
CDR3nt: TGCGCCAGCAGCTGGGGGACAGGTGAAGCTTTCTTT

d_gene: TRBD1
abundance: NA
v_gene: TRBV27
j_gene: TRBJ2-7
CDR3aa: CASARDRSSYEQYF
CDR3nt: TGTGCCAGCGCTAGGGACAGGAGCTCCTACGAGCAGTACTTC

d_gene: NA
abundance: few
v_gene: TRBV25-1
j_gene: TRBJ1-4
CDR3aa: CASSEPDERGEKLFF
CDR3nt: TGTGCCAGCAGTGAACCCGACGAGCGAGGTGAAAAACTGTTTTTT

d_gene: TRBD2
abundance: NA
v_gene: TRBV12-3/TRBV12-4
j_gene: TRBJ2-7
CDR3aa: CASSALAGMGEQYF
CDR3nt: TGTGCCAGCAGTGCTTTAGCGGGAATGGGGGAGCAGTACTTC